These 13 T cell receptor beta chains originate from one sample sequenced in a study of T cell responses to AZD1222 COVID-19 vaccine. Generated by immunoSEQ multiplex PCR, the TCRdb table keeps only in-frame clones and is missing some. The sample holds some 130,000 clones, 80% to 90% seen once. Source: peripheral blood, taken on day 0 of AZD1222 vaccination. The receptors derive from an adult in good health.

The V and J genes are TRBV6-1 and TRBJ1-2; a possible D gene is TRBD1 (6 bases). Trimming took 1 base from V and 3 from J, leaving 12 bases between them. The CDR3 contains 15 residues. The V gene's germline CDR1 is MNHNS and CDR2 SASEGT. CDR3 sequence: CASSEEDRIYYGYTF. The CDR3 coding sequence is TGTGCCAGCAGTGAAGAGGACAGAATTTACTATGGCTACACCTTC.

The chain combines TRBV3-1 (or the pseudogene TRBV3-2) with TRBJ1-6; tentatively, D is TRBD1 (6 bases). The germline V gene has CDR1 LGHDT and CDR2 YNNKEL (reference sequence). V was trimmed by 4 bases and J by 7 bases, leaving 14 bases between them. This CDR3 has 15 residues. CDR3 residues: CASSPNRVGNSPLHF. CDR3 nucleotide sequence: TGTGCCAGCAGCCCGAACAGGGTAGGGAATTCACCCCTCCACTTT.

The V and J genes are TRBV5-1 and TRBJ1-5; D is unresolved. The V end was cut by 5 bases, the J end by 7 bases, with 16 bases between. CDR1 is SGHRS, CDR2 YFSETQ, per germline. The CDR3 covers 14 residues. The CDR3 coding sequence is TGCGCCAGCAGTTTCGGACCCTCGGGGCAGCCCCAGCATTTT. Its protein is CASSFGPSGQPQHF.

The V and J genes are TRBV9 and TRBJ2-1, with a tentative D call TRBD1 (5 bases). Trimming removed 3 bases at V and 5 bases at J, with 18 bases between. Germline assignment: CDR1 SGDLS and CDR2 YYNGEE. The CDR3 extends over 16 amino acids. CDR3 sequence (DNA): TGTGCCAGCAGCGGGGGAACGGACAATTATCACAATGAGCAGTTCTTC. This gives the protein CASSGGTDNYHNEQFF. Variable domain in full (rest from reference TRBV9 and TRBJ2-1): DSGVTQTPKHLITATGQRVTLRCSPRSGDLSVYWYQQSLDQGLQFLIQYYNGEERAKGNILERFSAQQFPDLHSELNLSSLELGDSALYFCASSGGTDNYHNEQFFGPGTRLTVL.

In its sample, this clone was seen a few times. V and J are TRBV20-1 and TRBJ1-5; D uncertain. This CDR3 spans 13 amino acids. Trimming shortened V by 3 bases and J by 3 bases, and 9 bases separated the two germline ends. Germline V gene data show CDR1 as DFQATT and CDR2 as SNEGSKA (reference sequence). For the CDR3, the DNA is TGCAGTGCTAGTTCGGCCGCCAATCAGCCCCAGCATTTT. The encoded protein is CSASSAANQPQHF.

The chain is built from TRBV7-3 and TRBJ1-1, with TRBD1 as a possible D gene (6 bases). Trimming removed 5 bases at V and 4 bases at J, with 20 bases between. This CDR3 is 16 amino acids long. Germline lookup yields CDR1 SGHTA and CDR2 FQGTGA. The CDR3 spells CASSRLRGGLGTEAFF. The CDR3 DNA follows: TGTGCCAGCAGCCGCCTTAGGGGGGGGCTGGGCACTGAAGCTTTCTTT.

The J gene is TRBJ2-1, the V gene TRBV29-1; 10 bases are a match to TRBD2. There are 14 residues in the CDR3. Per the germline V gene, CDR1 is SQVTM and CDR2 is ANQGSEA. V dropped 7 bases and J dropped 0; count of bases not matched to a gene: 3. This CDR3 reads CSGGLAASYNEQFF. Here the CDR3 DNA reads TGCAGCGGTGGACTAGCGGCCTCCTACAATGAGCAGTTCTTC.

The V and J genes are TRBV18 and TRBJ2-4; D perhaps matches TRBD2 (6 bases). V lost 4 bases and J 3 bases, leaving 13 bases between the germline ends. The germline V gene has CDR1 KGHSH and CDR2 LQKENI. The CDR3 runs to 15 residues. In DNA form, the CDR3 reads TGTGCCAGCTCACTCGGCCTCGGGGGCAAAAACATTCAGTACTTC. Amino acids: CASSLGLGGKNIQYF.

The CDR3 coding sequence is TGTGCCAGCCACAACAGGAGAATGCCAGATACGCAGTATTTT. Translated: CASHNRRMPDTQYF. This chain connects TRBV27 to TRBJ2-3; a possible D gene is TRBD1 (5 bases). Trimming removed 8 bases at V and 4 bases at J, with 16 bases between. Germline CDR1 reads MNHEY; CDR2 reads SMNVEV (reference sequence). The CDR3 totals 14 residues.

This clone came up once. The chain uses TRBV5-6 and TRBJ2-5; D is possibly TRBD2 (6 bases). The CDR3 runs 14 residues. Germline loops: CDR1 SGHDT, CDR2 YYEEEE. With 4 bases removed from V and 3 bases from J, the gap between germline ends came to 13 bases. The CDR3 loop is CASSRFGRKETQYF. In DNA form, the CDR3 reads TGTGCCAGCAGCCGCTTTGGGAGGAAAGAGACCCAGTACTTC.

The chain combines TRBV18 with TRBJ2-1, with TRBD2 matching 9 bases. J lost 5 bases, V lost 0 bases, and 5 bases had no gene match. Per the germline V gene, CDR1 is KGHSH and CDR2 is LQKENI. CDR3 length: 16 amino acids. The CDR3: CASSPPKTSGHNEQFF. The CDR3 DNA reads TGTGCCAGCTCACCACCGAAGACTAGCGGACACAATGAGCAGTTCTTC.

J is TRBJ1-1 and V is TRBV18; 7 nucleotides line up with TRBD1. Losses at the gene ends were 7 bases for V and 7 bases for J; bases not matched to a gene: 15. CDR1 is KGHSH and CDR2 is LQKENI in the germline V gene. There are 15 residues in the CDR3. This chain's CDR3 is CASFTSYRGTDEAFF. The CDR3 DNA follows: TGTGCCAGCTTCACCTCCTACCGGGGGACAGATGAAGCTTTCTTT.

The chain couples TRBV5-6 to TRBJ1-3; tentatively, D is TRBD1 (5 bases). CDR3 length equals 14 residues. V lost 2 bases and J 7 bases, leaving 13 bases between the germline ends. From germline, CDR1 is SGHDT and CDR2 YYEEEE. The CDR3 DNA sequence: TGTGCCAGCAGCTTAGAGGCCCGGGGGAACACCATATATTTT. Amino acid sequence: CASSLEARGNTIYF. Full variable domain (outside the CDR3, taken from reference TRBV5-6 and TRBJ1-3): DAGVTQSPTHLIKTRGQQVTLRCSPKSGHDTVSWYQQALGQGPQFIFQYYEEEERQRGNFPDRFSGHQFPNYSSELNVNALLLGDSALYLCASSLEARGNTIYFGEGSWLTVV.